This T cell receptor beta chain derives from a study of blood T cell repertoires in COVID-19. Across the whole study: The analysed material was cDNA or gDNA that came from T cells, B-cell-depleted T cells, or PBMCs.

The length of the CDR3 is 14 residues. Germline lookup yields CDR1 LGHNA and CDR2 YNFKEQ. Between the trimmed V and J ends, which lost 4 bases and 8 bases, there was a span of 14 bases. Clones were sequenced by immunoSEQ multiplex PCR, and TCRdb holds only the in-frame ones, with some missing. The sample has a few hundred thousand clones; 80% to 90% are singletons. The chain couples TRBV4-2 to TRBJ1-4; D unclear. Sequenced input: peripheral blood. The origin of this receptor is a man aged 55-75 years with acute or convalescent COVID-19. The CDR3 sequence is CASSPPLFGEKLFF. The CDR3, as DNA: TGTGCCAGCAGCCCGCCCCTCTTCGGGGAAAAACTGTTTTTT.